This T cell receptor beta chain derives from a study of blood T cell repertoires in COVID-19. Study-wide background: The analysed material was cDNA or gDNA that came from T cells, B-cell-depleted T cells, or PBMCs.

Original handling: Amplification with reference gene primers provided the estimates of nucleated cell counts. Some clones are missing from TCRdb's copy, which holds only in-frame ones; the method was immunoSEQ multiplex PCR. V, J and clone size reflect that table, while D and trimming were determined from the DNA. The top ten clones hold about 3% of a sample with 300,000 to 400,000 clones, around 83% of them seen once. This clone was picked up a small number of times. The germline V gene has CDR1 LGHDT and CDR2 YNNKEL (reference sequence). The CDR3 contains 16 residues. Trimming left V 1 base short and J 0 bases short, with 13 bases between.

Sequencing was performed on peripheral blood. The source is a man aged 30 to 45 with active or convalescent COVID-19. V is TRBV3-1 (or the pseudogene TRBV3-2) and J is TRBJ2-7; a weak D match, TRBD2 (6 bases). CDR3 loop: CASSQGIAANSYEQYF. CDR3 nucleotide sequence: TGTGCCAGCAGCCAAGGAATAGCGGCAAACTCCTACGAGCAGTACTTC.